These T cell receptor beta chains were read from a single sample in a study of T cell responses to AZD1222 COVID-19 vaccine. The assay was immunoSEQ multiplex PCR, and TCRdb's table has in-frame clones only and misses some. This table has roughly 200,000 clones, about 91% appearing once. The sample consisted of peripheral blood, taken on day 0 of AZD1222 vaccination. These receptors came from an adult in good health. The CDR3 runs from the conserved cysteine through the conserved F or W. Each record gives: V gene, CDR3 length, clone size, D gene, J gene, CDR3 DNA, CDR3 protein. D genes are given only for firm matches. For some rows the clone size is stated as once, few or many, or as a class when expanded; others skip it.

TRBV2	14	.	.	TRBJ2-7	TGTGCCAGCAGTGGGCGGGGGCCTTACTACGAGCAGTACTTC	CASSGRGPYYEQYF
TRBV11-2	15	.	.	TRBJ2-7	TGTGCCAGCAGCTTAGGCGGCGATTCGGTAGGCGAGCAGTACTTC	CASSLGGDSVGEQYF
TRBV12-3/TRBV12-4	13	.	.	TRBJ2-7	TGTGCCAGCAGTTTAGCGCCACAGTACGAGCAGTACTTC	CASSLAPQYEQYF
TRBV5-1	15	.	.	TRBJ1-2	TGCGCCAGCAGCCAACTGTCGACACAGGGAGATGGCTACACCTTC	CASSQLSTQGDGYTF
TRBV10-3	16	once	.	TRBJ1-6	TGTGCCATCAGTCCTCGTGAGGGACTGCAGAATTCACCCCTCCACTTT	CAISPREGLQNSPLHF
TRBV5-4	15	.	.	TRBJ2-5	TGTGCCAGCAGCTTGATAGGGGTGTTCCAAGAGACCCAGTACTTC	CASSLIGVFQETQYF
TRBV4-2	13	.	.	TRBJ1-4	TGTGCCAGCAGCCCATTAAGATGGGAAAAACTGTTTTTT	CASSPLRWEKLFF
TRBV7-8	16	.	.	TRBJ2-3	TGTGCCAGCAGCTCCTTGGGCCGCGGGCGGTCAGATACGCAGTATTTT	CASSSLGRGRSDTQYF
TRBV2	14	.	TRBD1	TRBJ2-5	TGTGCCAGCAGTGGATCCAGGGGGCGGGAGACCCAGTACTTC	CASSGSRGRETQYF
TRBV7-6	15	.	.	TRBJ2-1	TGTGCCAGCAGCTTAGATTTTGCCGACAGTGCAGAGCAGTTCTTC	CASSLDFADSAEQFF
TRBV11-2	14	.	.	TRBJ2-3	TGTGCCAGCAGCTTCACCCCTAGCACAGATACGCAGTATTTT	CASSFTPSTDTQYF
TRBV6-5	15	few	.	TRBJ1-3	TGTGCCAGCAGTTACTCCCAGGGGTCGGGAAACACCATATATTTT	CASSYSQGSGNTIYF
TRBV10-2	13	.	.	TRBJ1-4	TGCGCCAGCAGTGAGTCGAACAGAGAAAAACTGTTTTTT	CASSESNREKLFF
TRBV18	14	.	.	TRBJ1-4	TGTGCCAGCTCGCTCGGACAGACTAATGAAAAACTGTTTTTT	CASSLGQTNEKLFF
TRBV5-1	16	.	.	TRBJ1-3	TGCGCCAGCAGCTTGGCAGGGTTCGGTGCAGGAAACACCATATATTTT	CASSLAGFGAGNTIYF
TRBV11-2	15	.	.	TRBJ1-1	TGTGCCAGCAGCTTAGGGCCGGGGCGGGGCACTGAAGCTTTCTTT	CASSLGPGRGTEAFF
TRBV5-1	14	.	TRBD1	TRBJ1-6	TGCGCCAGCAGCGTCGGGACAGACAATTCACCCCTCCACTTT	CASSVGTDNSPLHF
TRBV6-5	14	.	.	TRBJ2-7	TGTGCCAGCAGGGTCGTCGAGACCTCCGTCGAGCAGTACTTC	CASRVVETSVEQYF
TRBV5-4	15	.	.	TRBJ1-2	TGTGCCAGCAGCTTACCGGGATTCTCTAACTATGGCTACACCTTC	CASSLPGFSNYGYTF
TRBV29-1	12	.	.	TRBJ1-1	TGCAGCGTTAAGCAGGGTCAGGGGGAAGCTTTCTTT	CSVKQGQGEAFF
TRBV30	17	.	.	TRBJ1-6	TGTGCCTGGAGCCTTTCGACAGCCAGCTCCTATAATTCACCCCTCCACTTT	CAWSLSTASSYNSPLHF
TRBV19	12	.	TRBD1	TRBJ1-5	TGTGCCCTGGACAGGGCAAATCAGCCCCAGCATTTT	CALDRANQPQHF
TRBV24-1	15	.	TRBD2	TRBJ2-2	TGTGCCACCAGTGATCCGACTAGCCCCACCGGGGAGCTGTTTTTT	CATSDPTSPTGELFF
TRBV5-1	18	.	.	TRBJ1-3	TGCGCCAGCAGCTCCAGGACCTCAGCCACAGGGACTGGAAACACCATATATTTT	CASSSRTSATGTGNTIYF
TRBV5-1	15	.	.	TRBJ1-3	TGCGCCAGCAAGGTGGCAGGGCATTCTGGAAACACCATATATTTT	CASKVAGHSGNTIYF
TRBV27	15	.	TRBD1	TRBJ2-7	TGTGCCAGCAGTCCACCGGGACAGGCCTCGGGCGAGCAGTACTTC	CASSPPGQASGEQYF
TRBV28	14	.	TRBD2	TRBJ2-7	TGTGCCAGCAGTCTAGCGGGGGGGCCACACGAGCAGTACTTC	CASSLAGGPHEQYF
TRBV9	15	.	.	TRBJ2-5	TGTGCCAGCAGCGTAGACCGGGGAGTGCAAGAGACCCAGTACTTC	CASSVDRGVQETQYF
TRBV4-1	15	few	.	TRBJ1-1	TGCGCCAGCAGCCCGAGTAGGACGGGGGGCACTGAAGCTTTCTTT	CASSPSRTGGTEAFF
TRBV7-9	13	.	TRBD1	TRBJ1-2	TGTGCCAGCAGCCTCGGGACAGTCTATGGCTACACCTTC	CASSLGTVYGYTF
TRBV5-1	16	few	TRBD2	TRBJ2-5	TGCGCCAGCAGCTTGGGGACTAGCGGGGCCCAAGAGACCCAGTACTTC	CASSLGTSGAQETQYF
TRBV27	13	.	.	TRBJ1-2	TGTGCCAGCAAATTAACAGGCGACTATGGCTACACCTTC	CASKLTGDYGYTF
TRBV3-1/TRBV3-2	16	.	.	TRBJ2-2	TGTGCCAGCAGCCAACCAGGGTGGTTTAACACCGGGGAGCTGTTTTTT	CASSQPGWFNTGELFF
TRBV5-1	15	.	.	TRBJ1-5	TGCGCCAGCAGCTTGGCGGGGAGTAGCAATCAGCCCCAGCATTTT	CASSLAGSSNQPQHF
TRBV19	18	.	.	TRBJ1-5	TGTGCCAGTAGTATAAACGTCGCCAGAGCAAGAGGCAATCAGCCCCAGCATTTT	CASSINVARARGNQPQHF
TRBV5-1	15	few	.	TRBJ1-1	TGCGCCAGCAGCTTGACCGGGGGAGCTCCTCATGAAGCTTTCTTT	CASSLTGGAPHEAFF
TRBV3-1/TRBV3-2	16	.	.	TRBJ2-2	TGTGCCAGCAGCCAACAAGGGCAAGGGGTAAACGGGGAGCTGTTTTTT	CASSQQGQGVNGELFF
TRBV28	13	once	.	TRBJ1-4	TGTGCCAGCACCACACACACTAATGAAAAACTGTTTTTT	CASTTHTNEKLFF
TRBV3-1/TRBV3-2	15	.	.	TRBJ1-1	TGTGCCAGCAGCCAAGGGGAGCTTCTGAACACTGAAGCTTTCTTT	CASSQGELLNTEAFF